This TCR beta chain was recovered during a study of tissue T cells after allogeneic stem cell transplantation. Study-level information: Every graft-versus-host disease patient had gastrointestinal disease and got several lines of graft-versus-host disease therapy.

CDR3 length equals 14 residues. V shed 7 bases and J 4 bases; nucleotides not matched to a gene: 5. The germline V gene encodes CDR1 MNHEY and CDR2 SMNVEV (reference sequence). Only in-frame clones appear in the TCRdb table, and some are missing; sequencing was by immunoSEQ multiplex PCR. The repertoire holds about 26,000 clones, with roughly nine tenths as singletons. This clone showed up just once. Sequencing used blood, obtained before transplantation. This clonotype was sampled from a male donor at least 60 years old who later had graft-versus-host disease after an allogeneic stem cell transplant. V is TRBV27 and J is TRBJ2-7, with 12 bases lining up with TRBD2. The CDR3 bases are TGTGCCAGCACCCGGACTAGCGGGATATACGAGCAGTACTTC. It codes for CASTRTSGIYEQYF.